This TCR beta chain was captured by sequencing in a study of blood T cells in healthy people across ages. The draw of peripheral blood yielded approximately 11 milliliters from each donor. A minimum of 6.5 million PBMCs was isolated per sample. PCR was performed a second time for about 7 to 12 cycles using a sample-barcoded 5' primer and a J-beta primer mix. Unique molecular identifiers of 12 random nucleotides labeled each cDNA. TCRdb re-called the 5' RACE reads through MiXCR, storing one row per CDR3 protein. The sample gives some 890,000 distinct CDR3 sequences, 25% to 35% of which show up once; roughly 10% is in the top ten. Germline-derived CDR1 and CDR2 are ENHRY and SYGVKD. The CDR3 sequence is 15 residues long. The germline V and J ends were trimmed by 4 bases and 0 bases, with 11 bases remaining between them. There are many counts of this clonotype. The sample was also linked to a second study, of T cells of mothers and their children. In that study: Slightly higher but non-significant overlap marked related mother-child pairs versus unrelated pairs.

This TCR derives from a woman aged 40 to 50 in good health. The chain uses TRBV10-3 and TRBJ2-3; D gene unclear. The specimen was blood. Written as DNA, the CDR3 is TGTGCCATCAGTGGACAAAGAACTAGCACAGATACGCAGTATTTT. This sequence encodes CAISGQRTSTDTQYF.